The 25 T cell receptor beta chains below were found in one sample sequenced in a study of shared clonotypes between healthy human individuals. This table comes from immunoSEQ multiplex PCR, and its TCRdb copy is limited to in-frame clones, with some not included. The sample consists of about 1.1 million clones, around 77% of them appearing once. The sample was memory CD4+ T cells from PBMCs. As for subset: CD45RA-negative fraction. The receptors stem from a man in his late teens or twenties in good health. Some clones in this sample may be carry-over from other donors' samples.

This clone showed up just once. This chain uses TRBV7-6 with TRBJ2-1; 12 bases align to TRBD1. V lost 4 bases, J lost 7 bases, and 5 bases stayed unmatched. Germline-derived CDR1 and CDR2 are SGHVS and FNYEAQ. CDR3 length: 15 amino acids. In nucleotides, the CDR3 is TGTGCCAGCAGCTCGCCGGGACAGGGGGCAAATGAGCAGTTCTTC. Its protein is CASSSPGQGANEQFF.

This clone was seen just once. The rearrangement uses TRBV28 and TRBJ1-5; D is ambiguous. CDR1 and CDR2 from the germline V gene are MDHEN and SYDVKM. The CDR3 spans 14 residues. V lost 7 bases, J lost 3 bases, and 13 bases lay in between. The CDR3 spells CASTPRTANQPQHF. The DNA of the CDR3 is TGTGCCAGCACCCCTAGGACCGCCAATCAGCCCCAGCATTTT. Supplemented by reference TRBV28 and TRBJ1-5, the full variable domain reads DVKVTQSSRYLVKRTGEKVFLECVQDMDHENMFWYRQDPGLGLRLIYFSYDVKMKEKGDIPEGYSVSREKKERFSLILESASTNQTSMYLCASTPRTANQPQHFGDGTRLSIL.

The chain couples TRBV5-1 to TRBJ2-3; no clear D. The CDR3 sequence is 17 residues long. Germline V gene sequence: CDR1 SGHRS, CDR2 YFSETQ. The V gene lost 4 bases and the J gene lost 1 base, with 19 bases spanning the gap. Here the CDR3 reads CASSPSVESTGTDTQYF. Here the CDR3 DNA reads TGCGCCAGCAGCCCCTCGGTCGAAAGTACGGGCACAGATACGCAGTATTTT.

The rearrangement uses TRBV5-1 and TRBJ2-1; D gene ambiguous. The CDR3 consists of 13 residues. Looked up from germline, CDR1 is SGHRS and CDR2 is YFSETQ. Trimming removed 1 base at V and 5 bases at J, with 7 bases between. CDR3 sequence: CASSLSPNNEQFF. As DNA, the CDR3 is TGCGCCAGCAGCTTGTCACCAAACAATGAGCAGTTCTTC. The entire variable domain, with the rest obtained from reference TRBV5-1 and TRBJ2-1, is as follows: KAGVTQTPRYLIKTRGQQVTLSCSPISGHRSVSWYQQTPGQGLQFLFEYFSETQRNKGNFPGRFSGRQFSNSRSEMNVSTLELGDSALYLCASSLSPNNEQFFGPGTRLTVL.

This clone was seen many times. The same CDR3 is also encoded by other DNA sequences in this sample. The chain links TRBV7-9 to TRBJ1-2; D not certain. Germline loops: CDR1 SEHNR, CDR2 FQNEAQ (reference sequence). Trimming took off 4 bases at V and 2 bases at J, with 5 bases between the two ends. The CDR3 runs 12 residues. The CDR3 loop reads CASSSGNYGYTF. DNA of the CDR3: TGTGCCAGCAGCTCGGGGAACTATGGCTACACCTTC.

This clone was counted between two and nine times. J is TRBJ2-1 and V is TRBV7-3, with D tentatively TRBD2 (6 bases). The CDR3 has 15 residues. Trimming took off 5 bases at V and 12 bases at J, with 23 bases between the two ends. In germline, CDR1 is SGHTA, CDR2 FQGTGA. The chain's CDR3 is CASSPGMIRESAQFF. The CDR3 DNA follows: TGTGCCAGCAGCCCAGGAATGATTCGGGAGTCTGCGCAGTTCTTC.

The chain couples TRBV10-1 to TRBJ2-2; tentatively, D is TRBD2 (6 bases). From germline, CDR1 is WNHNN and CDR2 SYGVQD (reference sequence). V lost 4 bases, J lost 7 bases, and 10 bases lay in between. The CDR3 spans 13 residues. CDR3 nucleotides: TGCGCCAGCAGTGGCAGGCGGGACGGGGAGCTGTTTTTT. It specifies CASSGRRDGELFF.

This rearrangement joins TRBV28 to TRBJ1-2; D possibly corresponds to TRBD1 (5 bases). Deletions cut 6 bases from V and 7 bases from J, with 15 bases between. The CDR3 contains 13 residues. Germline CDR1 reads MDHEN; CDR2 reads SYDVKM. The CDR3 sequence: CASRTDWGLGYTF. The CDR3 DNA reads TGTGCCAGCAGGACCGACTGGGGCCTTGGCTACACCTTC.

The CDR3 nucleotides read TGTGCCAGTACCCCCCCTGGTAGCGGGAGCGGCCAAGAGACCCAGTACTTC. Amino acids: CASTPPGSGSGQETQYF. The rearrangement joins TRBV19 to TRBJ2-5; 9 bases fit TRBD2. CDR1 is LNHDA, CDR2 SQIVND, per germline (reference sequence). CDR3 length: 17 amino acids. Trimming at V came to 7 bases and at J to 1 base, leaving 13 bases not matched to a gene.

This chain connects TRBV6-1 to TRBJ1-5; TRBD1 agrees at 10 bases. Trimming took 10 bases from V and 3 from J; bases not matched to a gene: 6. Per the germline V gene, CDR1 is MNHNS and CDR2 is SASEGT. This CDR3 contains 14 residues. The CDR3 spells CATRQGADNQPQHF. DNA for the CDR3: TGTGCCACCCGACAGGGGGCGGACAATCAGCCCCAGCATTTT.

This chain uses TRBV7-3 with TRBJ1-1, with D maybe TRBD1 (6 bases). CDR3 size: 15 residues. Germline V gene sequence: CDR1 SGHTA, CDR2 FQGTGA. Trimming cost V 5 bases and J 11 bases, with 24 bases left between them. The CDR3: CASSLPWDTRGEAFF. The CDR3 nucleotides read TGTGCCAGCAGCCTACCCTGGGACACCCGGGGAGAGGCTTTCTTT.

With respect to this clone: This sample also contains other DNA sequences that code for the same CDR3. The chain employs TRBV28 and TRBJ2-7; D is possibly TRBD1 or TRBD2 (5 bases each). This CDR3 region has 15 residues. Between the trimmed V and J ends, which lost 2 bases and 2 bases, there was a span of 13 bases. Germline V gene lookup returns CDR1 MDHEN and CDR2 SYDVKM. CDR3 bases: TGTGCCAGCAGTTTACTGGGGACGGGGCCCTACGAGCAGTACTTC. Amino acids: CASSLLGTGPYEQYF.

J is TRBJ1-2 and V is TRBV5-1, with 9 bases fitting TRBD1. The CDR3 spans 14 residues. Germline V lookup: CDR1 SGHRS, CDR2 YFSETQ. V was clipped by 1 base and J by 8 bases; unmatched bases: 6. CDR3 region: CASSLSGQGRGYTF. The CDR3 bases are TGCGCCAGCAGCTTGTCGGGACAGGGACGGGGCTACACCTTC.

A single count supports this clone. CDR3 protein: CASSLFTRANTEAFF. CDR3 in DNA: TGTGCCAGCAGTTTATTTACCAGGGCGAACACTGAAGCTTTCTTT. V and J are TRBV28 and TRBJ1-1, with D possibly being TRBD1 (5 bases). This CDR3 is built from 15 residues. V lost 1 base to trimming and J lost 1 base, with 10 bases between them. Germline V lookup: CDR1 MDHEN, CDR2 SYDVKM. The entire variable domain, with the rest obtained from reference TRBV28 and TRBJ1-1, is as follows: DVKVTQSSRYLVKRTGEKVFLECVQDMDHENMFWYRQDPGLGLRLIYFSYDVKMKEKGDIPEGYSVSREKKERFSLILESASTNQTSMYLCASSLFTRANTEAFFGQGTRLTVV.

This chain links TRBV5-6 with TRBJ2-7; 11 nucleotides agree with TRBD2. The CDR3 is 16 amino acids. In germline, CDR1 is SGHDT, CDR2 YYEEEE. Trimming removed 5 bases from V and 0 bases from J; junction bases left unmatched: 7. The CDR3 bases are TGTGCCAGCAGTGGGACGGGACTAGCGGACTCCTACGAGCAGTACTTC. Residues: CASSGTGLADSYEQYF. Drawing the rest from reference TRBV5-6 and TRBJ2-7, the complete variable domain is DAGVTQSPTHLIKTRGQQVTLRCSPKSGHDTVSWYQQALGQGPQFIFQYYEEEERQRGNFPDRFSGHQFPNYSSELNVNALLLGDSALYLCASSGTGLADSYEQYFGPGTRLTVT.

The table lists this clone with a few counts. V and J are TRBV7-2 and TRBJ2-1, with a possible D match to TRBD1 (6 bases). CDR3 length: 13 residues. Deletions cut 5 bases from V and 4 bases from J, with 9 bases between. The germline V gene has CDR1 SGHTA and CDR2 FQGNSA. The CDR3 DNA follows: TGTGCCAGCAGCCAACAGGGTTACAATGAGCAGTTCTTC. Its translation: CASSQQGYNEQFF.

CDR3 nucleotide sequence: TGTGCCAGCAATAACAGGATCCTCTACGAGCAGTACTTC. It specifies CASNNRILYEQYF. The chain carries TRBV28 and TRBJ2-7, with D maybe TRBD1 (5 bases). The length of the CDR3 is 13 residues. Germline assignment: CDR1 MDHEN and CDR2 SYDVKM. Trimming pared 7 bases from V and 3 bases from J, leaving 13 bases between.

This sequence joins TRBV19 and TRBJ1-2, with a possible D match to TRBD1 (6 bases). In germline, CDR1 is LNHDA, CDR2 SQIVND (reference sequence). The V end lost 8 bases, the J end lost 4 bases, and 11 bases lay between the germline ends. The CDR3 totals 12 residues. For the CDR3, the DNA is TGTGCCAGTGAGGGGGAGGGCTATGGCTACACCTTC. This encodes CASEGEGYGYTF.

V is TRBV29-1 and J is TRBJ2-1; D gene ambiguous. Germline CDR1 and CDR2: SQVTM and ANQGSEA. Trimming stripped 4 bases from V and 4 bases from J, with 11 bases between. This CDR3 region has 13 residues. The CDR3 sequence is CSVGGRQYNEQFF. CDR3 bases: TGCAGCGTTGGGGGTAGGCAATACAATGAGCAGTTCTTC.

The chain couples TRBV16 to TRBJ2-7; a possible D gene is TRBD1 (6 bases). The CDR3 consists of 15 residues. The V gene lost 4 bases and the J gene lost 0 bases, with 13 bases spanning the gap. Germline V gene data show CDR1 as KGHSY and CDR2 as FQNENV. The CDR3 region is CASSRAGTNSYEQYF. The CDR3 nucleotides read TGTGCCAGCAGCCGAGCTGGGACAAACTCCTACGAGCAGTACTTC.

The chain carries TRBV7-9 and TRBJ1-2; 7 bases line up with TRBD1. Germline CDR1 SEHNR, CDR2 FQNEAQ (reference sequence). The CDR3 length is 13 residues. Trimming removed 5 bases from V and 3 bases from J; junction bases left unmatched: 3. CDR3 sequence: CASSRGTDYGYTF. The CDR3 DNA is TGTGCCAGCAGCCGAGGGACAGACTATGGCTACACCTTC.

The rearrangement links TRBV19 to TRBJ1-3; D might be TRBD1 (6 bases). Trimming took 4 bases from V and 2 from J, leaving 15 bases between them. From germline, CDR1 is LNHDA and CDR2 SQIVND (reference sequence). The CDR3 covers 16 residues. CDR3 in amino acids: CASSNPDGTPGNTIYF. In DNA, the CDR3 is TGTGCCAGTAGTAACCCTGATGGGACACCTGGAAACACCATATATTTT.

For the CDR3, the DNA is TGTGCCAGCAGCTCCGCCGGGACAGCTCAAGAGACCCAGTACTTC. Amino acid sequence: CASSSAGTAQETQYF. The chain uses TRBV7-2 and TRBJ2-5; TRBD1 aligns across 7 bases. V dropped 4 bases and J dropped 2; count of bases not matched to a gene: 7. The CDR3 runs to 15 residues. Germline V gene lookup returns CDR1 SGHTA and CDR2 FQGNSA.

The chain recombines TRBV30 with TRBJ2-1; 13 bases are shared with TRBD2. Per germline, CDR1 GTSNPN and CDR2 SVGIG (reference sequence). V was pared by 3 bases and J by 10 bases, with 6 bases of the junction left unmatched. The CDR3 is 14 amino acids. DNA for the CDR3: TGTGCCTGGAGCGAACTAGCGGGGGGGCGGGAGCAGTTCTTC. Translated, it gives CAWSELAGGREQFF.

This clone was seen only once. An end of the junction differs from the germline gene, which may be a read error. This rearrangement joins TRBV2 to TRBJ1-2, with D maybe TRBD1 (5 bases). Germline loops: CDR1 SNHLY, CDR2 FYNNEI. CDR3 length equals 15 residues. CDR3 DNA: TGTGCCAGCAGAGAAGGCCAGGGAAGGCTCTATGGCTACACCTTC. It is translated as CASREGQGRLYGYTF.